These 20 T cell receptor beta chains originate from one sample sequenced in a study of blood T cell repertoires in COVID-19. Measured with immunoSEQ multiplex PCR; TCRdb has only the in-frame clones, and not every one. The table records about 200,000 clones, roughly 90% of them present only once. The sample consisted of peripheral blood. These receptors were obtained from a man between 18 and 29 years old with active or convalescent COVID-19.

This clone was observed a single time. The chain carries TRBV7-9 and TRBJ2-1, with 9 bases identical to TRBD1. V was pared by 6 bases and J by 7 bases, with 10 bases of the junction left unmatched. The CDR3 covers 15 residues. Germline CDR1 SEHNR, CDR2 FQNEAQ (reference sequence). CDR3 amino acids: CASRFSRDRDNEQFF. The CDR3 DNA is TGTGCCAGCAGATTTAGTCGGGACAGGGATAATGAGCAGTTCTTC.

The rearrangement links TRBV3-1 (or the pseudogene TRBV3-2) to TRBJ2-7; the D gene is possibly TRBD2 (5 bases). The CDR3 runs 13 residues. Germline V gene data show CDR1 as LGHDT and CDR2 as YNNKEL (reference sequence). With 3 bases removed from V and 7 bases from J, the gap between germline ends came to 13 bases. CDR3 bases: TGTGCCAGCAGCCAGGGAGCTAACCGGGAGCAGTACTTC. Residues: CASSQGANREQYF.

The rearrangement uses TRBV30 and TRBJ1-2; 7 bases line up with TRBD1. Germline CDR1 GTSNPN, CDR2 SVGIG (reference sequence). Trimming removed 2 bases from V and 7 bases from J; junction bases left unmatched: 10. The CDR3 length is 14 residues. The CDR3 nucleotides read TGTGCCTGGAGTCAACTACAGGGGTTTGCTGGCTACACCTTC. Translation: CAWSQLQGFAGYTF.

This sequence joins TRBV4-1 and TRBJ2-5, with 12 bases lining up with TRBD2. Per the germline V gene, CDR1 is MGHRA and CDR2 is YSYEKL. The ends lost 0 bases at V and 5 bases at J; junction bases unmatched: 10. The CDR3 contains 18 residues. The CDR3 spells CASSQDLASGRAQETQYF. CDR3 DNA sequence: TGCGCCAGCAGCCAAGATCTCGCTAGCGGGAGGGCCCAGGAGACCCAGTACTTC.

The chain has TRBV30 and TRBJ1-2; 8 nucleotides line up with TRBD1. Germline V lookup: CDR1 GTSNPN, CDR2 SVGIG (reference sequence). J gave up 8 bases and V 1 base, and 6 bases lay outside the gene matches. CDR3 length equals 13 residues. The CDR3 here is CAWSEGQGLGYTF. The DNA for the CDR3 is TGTGCCTGGAGTGAAGGACAGGGCCTAGGCTACACCTTC.

The chain is built from TRBV4-1 and TRBJ2-7; 8 nucleotides agree with TRBD1. The CDR3 spans 15 residues. V was pared by 1 base and J by 0 bases, with 2 bases of the junction left unmatched. Per the germline V gene, CDR1 is MGHRA and CDR2 is YSYEKL. The CDR3 loop is CASSQVDRASYEQYF. CDR3 nucleotides: TGCGCCAGCAGCCAAGTGGACAGGGCCTCCTACGAGCAGTACTTC.

This clone was seen only a few times. The gene calls are TRBV9 and TRBJ1-1, with D possibly being TRBD1 (6 bases). The CDR3 has 15 amino acids. V dropped 0 bases and J dropped 5 bases, with 14 bases sitting between them. The germline V gene has CDR1 SGDLS and CDR2 YYNGEE. CDR3 sequence (DNA): TGTGCCAGCAGCGTAGCCCCAGGGGCGCTTACTGAAGCTTTCTTT. It is translated as CASSVAPGALTEAFF. Full variable domain (outside the CDR3, taken from reference TRBV9 and TRBJ1-1): DSGVTQTPKHLITATGQRVTLRCSPRSGDLSVYWYQQSLDQGLQFLIQYYNGEERAKGNILERFSAQQFPDLHSELNLSSLELGDSALYFCASSVAPGALTEAFFGQGTRLTVV.

This rearrangement joins TRBV24-1 to TRBJ2-3, with 7 nucleotides matching TRBD2. CDR3 size: 14 residues. Per germline, CDR1 KGHDR and CDR2 SFDVKD. Trimming cost V 3 bases and J 3 bases; bases outside gene matches: 2. CDR3 sequence (DNA): TGTGCCACCAGTGATACGGGGGGAACAGATACGCAGTATTTT. This gives the protein CATSDTGGTDTQYF.

The V gene is TRBV5-6, the J gene TRBJ2-2, with a possible D match to TRBD1 (5 bases). Germline V lookup: CDR1 SGHDT, CDR2 YYEEEE. The V end lost 2 bases, the J end lost 7 bases, and 12 bases lay between the germline ends. CDR3 size: 14 residues. The CDR3 protein is CASSLPRDVGELFF. The DNA for the CDR3 is TGTGCCAGCAGCTTACCCAGGGATGTCGGGGAGCTGTTTTTT.

This chain connects TRBV21-1 to TRBJ2-2; TRBD1 is the table's D call, not checked against the DNA. TRBV21-1 is a pseudogene segment. CDR3 length: 16 residues. In nucleotides, the CDR3 is TGTGCCAGCAGCAAAGCTACCGTGGGGGCTGGCGGGGAGCTGTTTTTT. It specifies CASSKATVGAGGELFF.

The chain recombines TRBV15 with TRBJ2-7; D is possibly TRBD1 (6 bases). Trimming removed 0 bases from V and 5 bases from J, with 11 bases in between. This CDR3 spans 14 amino acids. Germline V gives CDR1 LNHNV, CDR2 YYDKDF (reference sequence). The DNA of the CDR3 is TGTGCCACCAGCAGAGATAGGGGGTACCACGAGCAGTACTTC. It is translated as CATSRDRGYHEQYF.

The rearrangement uses TRBV2 and TRBJ2-1; 8 nucleotides match TRBD2. This CDR3 comprises 16 residues. Germline lookup yields CDR1 SNHLY and CDR2 FYNNEI. After removal of 4 bases from V and 8 bases from J, the junction contained 13 bases not matched to a gene. CDR3 nucleotides: TGTGCCAGCAGTGTGGGTCGGGGGGGCGGTCGGCATGAGCAGTTCTTC. Its protein product is CASSVGRGGGRHEQFF.

The CDR3 sequence: CASSFYRDTYGYTF. In DNA, the CDR3 is TGTGCCAGCAGCTTCTACCGGGACACCTATGGCTACACCTTC. The chain couples TRBV3-1 (or the pseudogene TRBV3-2) to TRBJ1-2, with D tentatively TRBD1 (6 bases). Per germline, CDR1 LGHDT and CDR2 YNNKEL (reference sequence). This CDR3 region has 14 residues. V lost 5 bases, J lost 4 bases, and 14 bases lay in between.

CDR3 region: CTNAPIRGVAGGAGEQYF. The CDR3, as DNA: TGCACCAACGCCCCGATCCGCGGAGTGGCGGGGGGGGCCGGCGAGCAGTACTTC. This chain joins TRBV29-1 and TRBJ2-7; the match to TRBD2 covers 9 bases. CDR1 and CDR2 from the germline V gene are SQVTM and ANQGSEA. The CDR3 contains 18 residues.

This chain uses TRBV28 with TRBJ1-5, with D tentatively TRBD1 (5 bases). There are 14 residues in the CDR3. V lost 3 bases and J lost 1, with 7 bases in between. The germline V gene encodes CDR1 MDHEN and CDR2 SYDVKM. The chain's CDR3 is CASSFRQSNQPQHF. DNA of the CDR3: TGTGCCAGCAGTTTCCGACAGAGCAATCAGCCCCAGCATTTT.

V usage is TRBV7-2 and J usage is TRBJ1-5; TRBD1 matches at 8 bases. The CDR3 has 15 amino acids. With V trimmed by 6 bases and J by 3 bases, 7 bases remained unmatched. Germline V CDR1 and CDR2: SGHTA, FQGNSA. CDR3 sequence reads: CASSRQGQFNQPQHF. CDR3 DNA: TGTGCCAGCAGTCGACAGGGGCAATTCAATCAGCCCCAGCATTTT. Together with reference TRBV7-2 and TRBJ1-5, the CDR3 gives the full variable domain: GAGVSQSPSNKVTEKGKDVELRCDPISGHTALYWYRQSLGQGLEFLIYFQGNSAPDKSGLPSDRFSAERTGGSVSTLTIQRTQQEDSAVYLCASSRQGQFNQPQHFGDGTRLSIL.

The chain links TRBV6-5 to TRBJ1-2; D ambiguous. CDR1 MNHEY and CDR2 SVGAGI come from the germline V gene. Trimming took off 0 bases at V and 4 bases at J, with 12 bases between the two ends. CDR3 size: 15 residues. For the CDR3, the DNA is TGTGCCAGCAGTTACTCGACGGGTAGTAGCTATGGCTACACCTTC. Protein sequence: CASSYSTGSSYGYTF.

V usage is TRBV6-6 and J usage is TRBJ2-2, with D possibly TRBD1 on 6 matching bases. V was cut by 5 bases and J by 2 bases, with 9 bases left in between. Germline CDR1 reads MNHNY; CDR2 reads SVGAGI (reference sequence). This CDR3 contains 14 residues. CDR3 protein: CASSGQLNTGELFF. CDR3 nucleotide sequence: TGTGCCAGCAGTGGACAGCTTAACACCGGGGAGCTGTTTTTT.

The CDR3 DNA is TGTGCCAGCAGCTTGGGTCGGTACGAGCAGTACTTC. Amino acid sequence: CASSLGRYEQYF. The rearrangement joins TRBV5-4 to TRBJ2-7; D gene uncertain. Germline V gives CDR1 SGHNT, CDR2 YYREEE (reference sequence). CDR3 length: 12 residues. V dropped 0 bases and J dropped 4 bases, with 5 bases sitting between them.

V and J are TRBV6-5 and TRBJ1-1; 7 bases fit TRBD1. V shed 5 bases and J 5 bases; nucleotides not matched to a gene: 11. The CDR3 totals 15 residues. Per germline, CDR1 MNHEY and CDR2 SVGAGI. CDR3 in DNA: TGTGCCAGCAGTCCAAGACAGGGTGAGTTAACTGAAGCTTTCTTT. Translated, it gives CASSPRQGELTEAFF.